The 26 T cell receptor beta chains below were found in one sample sequenced in a study of blood T cell repertoires in COVID-19. Produced via immunoSEQ multiplex PCR; TCRdb's table is partial and in-frame only. The table has about 140,000 clones, about 79% seen once. The sample was peripheral blood. These receptor sequences come from a man in his sixties with active or convalescent COVID-19.

This chain connects TRBV20-1 to TRBJ1-2; D remains ambiguous. Trimming stripped 1 base from V and 8 bases from J, with 8 bases between. The CDR3 length is 11 residues. The germline CDR1 and CDR2 sequences are DFQATT and SNEGSKA (reference sequence). For the CDR3, the DNA is TGCAGTGCTAGAGTACAGAGCGGCTACACCTTC. Translation: CSARVQSGYTF.

The rearrangement joins TRBV5-8 to TRBJ2-5; 9 bases are a match to TRBD1. V lost 4 bases, J lost 4 bases, and 8 bases stayed unmatched. This CDR3 is built from 15 residues. Germline V lookup: CDR1 SGHTS, CDR2 YDEGEE. The CDR3 sequence: CASSARTGGVETQYF. In DNA form, the CDR3 reads TGTGCCAGCAGCGCACGCACAGGGGGCGTAGAGACCCAGTACTTC.

This rearrangement joins TRBV6-5 to TRBJ1-2; 9 nucleotides agree with TRBD1. After removal of 6 bases from V and 8 bases from J, the junction contained 13 bases not matched to a gene. The germline gives CDR1 MNHEY, CDR2 SVGAGI. The CDR3 spans 15 residues. Here the CDR3 DNA reads TGTGCCAGCAGGACTAGCACAGGGGGCAGTGGGGGCTACACCTTC. Protein sequence: CASRTSTGGSGGYTF.

The chain couples TRBV7-2 to TRBJ2-7, with TRBD2 matching 12 bases. V shed 1 base and J 2 bases; nucleotides not matched to a gene: 0. CDR1 SGHTA and CDR2 FQGNSA come from the germline V gene. The CDR3 spans 15 residues. DNA for the CDR3: TGTGCCAGCAGCTTAGGACTAGCGGGAGCCTACGAGCAGTACGTC. It encodes CASSLGLAGAYEQYV.

The chain couples TRBV4-1 to TRBJ1-3; D ambiguous. Germline-derived CDR1 and CDR2 are MGHRA and YSYEKL. This CDR3 has 12 residues. V dropped 0 bases and J dropped 16 bases, with 13 bases sitting between them. CDR3 in amino acids: CASSQDGRRMYF. DNA of the CDR3: TGCGCCAGCAGCCAAGATGGCAGGAGGATGTATTTT.

This sequence joins TRBV6-5 and TRBJ2-5; a weak D match, TRBD1 (5 bases). This CDR3 comprises 12 residues. Trimming took off 8 bases at V and 2 bases at J, with 9 bases between the two ends. The germline CDR1 and CDR2 sequences are MNHEY and SVGAGI. The CDR3 protein is CASGRVQETQYF. CDR3 coding DNA: TGTGCCAGCGGCAGGGTACAAGAGACCCAGTACTTC.

This clone was detected once. This chain's CDR3 is CAIGTTSGRADTQYF. As DNA, the CDR3 is TGTGCCATCGGAACGACTAGCGGGAGAGCAGATACGCAGTATTTT. This chain links TRBV10-3 with TRBJ2-3, with 12 bases fitting TRBD2. Germline V gene lookup returns CDR1 ENHRY and CDR2 SYGVKD. CDR3 length: 15 amino acids. The J segment lost 4 bases and the V segment lost 8 bases, leaving 7 bases of the junction unmatched.

The chain uses TRBV20-1 and TRBJ1-2; a possible D gene is TRBD1 (6 bases). The CDR3 length is 16 residues. Per the germline V gene, CDR1 is DFQATT and CDR2 is SNEGSKA (reference sequence). The V gene lost 3 bases and the J gene lost 7 bases, with 24 bases spanning the gap. The CDR3 coding sequence is TGCAGTGCTAGTCGGGACGGAGTTGCCCTAGGGGGTGGCTACACCTTC. It encodes CSASRDGVALGGGYTF.

The chain is built from TRBV5-1 and TRBJ1-2, with 7 bases matching TRBD1. The CDR3 is 13 amino acids. Germline CDR1 is SGHRS and CDR2 is YFSETQ. The trim removed 1 base at V and 8 bases at J, leaving 5 bases unmatched. CDR3 loop: CASSLTGEEGYTF. CDR3 in DNA: TGCGCCAGCAGCTTGACAGGGGAGGAAGGCTACACCTTC.

The rearrangement joins TRBV19 to TRBJ1-1, with unresolved D. Trimming shortened V by 2 bases and J by 1 base, and 20 bases separated the two germline ends. Germline V gene lookup returns CDR1 LNHDA and CDR2 SQIVND (reference sequence). The CDR3 has 18 amino acids. The CDR3 protein is CASSILQYPLARNTEAFF. The CDR3 DNA reads TGTGCCAGTAGTATACTGCAGTACCCTTTAGCTCGGAACACTGAAGCTTTCTTT.

The table lists this clone with a few counts. This chain uses TRBV11-2 with TRBJ1-5, with D possibly TRBD1 on 5 matching bases. Trimming left V 5 bases short and J 2 bases short, with 13 bases between. Germline V gives CDR1 SGHAT, CDR2 FQNNGV. The CDR3 runs to 15 residues. CDR3 loop: CASSLASGGNQPQHF. The CDR3, as DNA: TGTGCCAGCAGCCTAGCGTCGGGGGGCAATCAGCCCCAGCATTTT. Filled out from reference TRBV11-2 and TRBJ1-5, the complete variable domain reads EAGVAQSPRYKIIEKRQSVAFWCNPISGHATLYWYQQILGQGPKLLIQFQNNGVVDDSQLPKDRFSAERLKGVDSTLKIQPAKLEDSAVYLCASSLASGGNQPQHFGDGTRLSIL.

With regard to this clone: The sample has other DNA sequences that encode this CDR3 too. V and J are TRBV9 and TRBJ2-7, with 10 bases identical to TRBD1. The trim removed 4 bases at V and 1 base at J, leaving 5 bases unmatched. Germline loops: CDR1 SGDLS, CDR2 YYNGEE. This CDR3 region has 15 residues. The CDR3 DNA is TGTGCCAGCAGCCCGGGACAGGGGAGGTCCTACGAGCAGTACTTC. Residues: CASSPGQGRSYEQYF.

This clone has only one observation. J is TRBJ2-3 and V is TRBV27; D possibly corresponds to TRBD1 (6 bases). The CDR3 consists of 14 residues. Trimming removed 4 bases from V and 8 bases from J, with 16 bases in between. Germline CDR1 MNHEY, CDR2 SMNVEV (reference sequence). The CDR3 spells CASSSTGQGVTQYF. The CDR3 nucleotides are TGTGCCAGCAGTTCCACGGGACAAGGAGTTACGCAGTATTTT.

V gene TRBV18 combines with J gene TRBJ2-5, with D hard to call. CDR1 KGHSH and CDR2 LQKENI come from the germline V gene. Deletions cut 3 bases from V and 4 bases from J, with 9 bases between. This CDR3 spans 13 amino acids. The CDR3 region has the DNA TGTGCCAGCTCACCGATTAGCCGAGAGACCCAGTACTTC. Translated, it gives CASSPISRETQYF. The entire variable domain, with the rest obtained from reference TRBV18 and TRBJ2-5, is as follows: NAGVMQNPRHLVRRRGQEARLRCSPMKGHSHVYWYRQLPEEGLKFMVYLQKENIIDESGMPKERFSAEFPKEGPSILRIQQVVRGDSAAYFCASSPISRETQYFGPGTRLLVL.

This clone was picked up a small number of times. Other DNA sequences from this sample encode an identical CDR3 as well. This chain uses TRBV30 with TRBJ1-1; D possibly corresponds to TRBD1 (5 bases). V lost 0 bases and J 1 base, leaving 6 bases between the germline ends. Germline values: CDR1 GTSNPN, CDR2 SVGIG (reference sequence). The CDR3 length is 13 residues. Here the CDR3 DNA reads TGTGCCTGGAGTGTGCAGGGGAACACTGAAGCTTTCTTT. Protein: CAWSVQGNTEAFF.

DNA of the CDR3: TGTGCCAGTAGTAACCGGGACAACGACGACGAGCAGTACTTC. It is translated as CASSNRDNDDEQYF. V usage is TRBV19 and J usage is TRBJ2-7; perhaps TRBD1 as D (6 bases). Germline lookup yields CDR1 LNHDA and CDR2 SQIVND (reference sequence). The V gene lost 4 bases and the J gene lost 5 bases, with 15 bases spanning the gap. The CDR3 is 14 residues long.

The rearrangement links TRBV7-6 to TRBJ1-4, with 7 nucleotides matching TRBD1. The CDR3 length is 20 residues. V lost 0 bases to trimming and J lost 7 bases; unmatched junction nucleotides: 20. Per the germline V gene, CDR1 is SGHVS and CDR2 is FNYEAQ. In DNA, the CDR3 is TGTGCCAGCAGCTTAGCGGAGTATAAGAGGGGGCGTGTTTATCGTGAAAAACTGTTTTTT. It is translated as CASSLAEYKRGRVYREKLFF.

J is TRBJ1-4 and V is TRBV4-1; the D gene is possibly TRBD1 (6 bases). The CDR3 length is 14 residues. V gave up 7 bases and J gave up 7 bases, with 16 bases separating them. The germline V gene encodes CDR1 MGHRA and CDR2 YSYEKL. CDR3 nucleotide sequence: TGCGCCAGCACTGAGAGGGGGTCCGGTGAAAAACTGTTTTTT. It specifies CASTERGSGEKLFF.

This clone was seen a handful of times. This chain links TRBV2 with TRBJ2-7; a possible D gene is TRBD1 (6 bases). Germline V lookup: CDR1 SNHLY, CDR2 FYNNEI. The CDR3 extends over 15 amino acids. Between the trimmed V and J ends, which lost 2 bases and 6 bases, there was a span of 17 bases. CDR3 loop: CASSERYRERGEQYV. CDR3 DNA sequence: TGTGCCAGCAGTGAACGATACAGGGAACGAGGCGAGCAGTACGTC.

The chain couples TRBV6-5 to TRBJ1-2; TRBD1 matches at 9 bases. The germline CDR1 and CDR2 sequences are MNHEY and SVGAGI. This CDR3 has 14 residues. J gave up 4 bases and V 6 bases, and 6 bases lay outside the gene matches. Written as DNA, the CDR3 is TGTGCCAGCAGATCTACAGGGGGCGGCTATGGCTACACCTTC. This sequence encodes CASRSTGGGYGYTF.

The rearrangement joins TRBV18 to TRBJ1-1, with TRBD1 as a possible D gene (5 bases). The CDR3 runs to 13 residues. V lost 8 bases and J 2 bases, leaving 12 bases between the germline ends. The germline V gene encodes CDR1 KGHSH and CDR2 LQKENI. The CDR3 sequence: CASTQGGNTEAFF. The CDR3 DNA follows: TGTGCCAGCACTCAGGGCGGAAACACTGAAGCTTTCTTT.

The gene calls are TRBV11-3 and TRBJ1-3; D is ambiguous. Germline V gene lookup returns CDR1 SGHNT and CDR2 YENEEA. Trimming removed 5 bases at V and 2 bases at J, with 16 bases between. This CDR3 has 16 residues. This chain's CDR3 is CASSAPRGITGNTIYF. The CDR3 nucleotides read TGTGCCAGCAGCGCCCCCCGGGGAATCACTGGAAACACCATATATTTT.

The chain employs TRBV2 and TRBJ1-6, with D unresolved. Trimming shortened V by 4 bases and J by 7 bases, and 11 bases separated the two germline ends. The CDR3 runs to 14 residues. Germline assignment: CDR1 SNHLY and CDR2 FYNNEI. This chain's CDR3 is CASSGELWNSPLHF. CDR3 in DNA: TGTGCCAGCAGTGGGGAGCTATGGAATTCACCCCTCCACTTT.

This chain links TRBV2 with TRBJ1-5; D is possibly TRBD1 (6 bases). The germline V and J ends were trimmed by 0 bases and 3 bases, with 9 bases remaining between them. This CDR3 region has 15 residues. Germline V gives CDR1 SNHLY, CDR2 FYNNEI. The CDR3 loop reads CASSEAPGHNQPQHF. CDR3 in DNA: TGTGCCAGCAGTGAAGCGCCGGGACACAATCAGCCCCAGCATTTT.

The chain employs TRBV19 and TRBJ1-5, with TRBD1 matching 8 bases. Unmatched junction bases numbered 3, after V lost 1 base and J lost 4 bases. Germline CDR1 and CDR2: LNHDA and SQIVND (reference sequence). The CDR3 spans 15 residues. The DNA for the CDR3 is TGTGCCAGTAGTATAGTAACAGGGGGAAATCAGCCCCAGCATTTT. Translating it yields CASSIVTGGNQPQHF.

J is TRBJ2-3 and V is TRBV7-2; unclear D gene. The V end lost 3 bases, the J end lost 3 bases, and 7 bases lay between the germline ends. The germline V gene encodes CDR1 SGHTA and CDR2 FQGNSA. This CDR3 spans 13 amino acids. CDR3 DNA sequence: TGTGCCAGCAGCTTGGTAGAAACAGATACGCAGTATTTT. Encoded protein: CASSLVETDTQYF.